This record concerns one T cell receptor (beta chain) sequence. This sample is drawn from a study of CD8 T cells in Susac syndrome. This CDR3 spans 15 amino acids. Germline V gene sequence: CDR1 KGHSH, CDR2 LQKENI. The junction had 7 bases not matched to a gene; V was cut back by 4 bases and J by 5 bases. RNA amounts of 0.5 to 1 ug underwent reverse transcription with random hexamers. TCRdb used MiXCR to reprocess the immunoSEQ multiplex PCR reads, holding one entry per CDR3 protein. The sample carries some 150,000 distinct CDR3 sequences, roughly 95% recorded once. This rearrangement joins TRBV18 to TRBJ2-4, with 8 bases identical to TRBD1. Sequenced input: CD4+ T cells from PBMCs. The TCR was taken from a human donor with Susac syndrome. Here the CDR3 DNA reads TGTGCCAGCTCACTCCCCGGGACAGGTCAAAACATTCAGTACTTC. Residues: CASSLPGTGQNIQYF.